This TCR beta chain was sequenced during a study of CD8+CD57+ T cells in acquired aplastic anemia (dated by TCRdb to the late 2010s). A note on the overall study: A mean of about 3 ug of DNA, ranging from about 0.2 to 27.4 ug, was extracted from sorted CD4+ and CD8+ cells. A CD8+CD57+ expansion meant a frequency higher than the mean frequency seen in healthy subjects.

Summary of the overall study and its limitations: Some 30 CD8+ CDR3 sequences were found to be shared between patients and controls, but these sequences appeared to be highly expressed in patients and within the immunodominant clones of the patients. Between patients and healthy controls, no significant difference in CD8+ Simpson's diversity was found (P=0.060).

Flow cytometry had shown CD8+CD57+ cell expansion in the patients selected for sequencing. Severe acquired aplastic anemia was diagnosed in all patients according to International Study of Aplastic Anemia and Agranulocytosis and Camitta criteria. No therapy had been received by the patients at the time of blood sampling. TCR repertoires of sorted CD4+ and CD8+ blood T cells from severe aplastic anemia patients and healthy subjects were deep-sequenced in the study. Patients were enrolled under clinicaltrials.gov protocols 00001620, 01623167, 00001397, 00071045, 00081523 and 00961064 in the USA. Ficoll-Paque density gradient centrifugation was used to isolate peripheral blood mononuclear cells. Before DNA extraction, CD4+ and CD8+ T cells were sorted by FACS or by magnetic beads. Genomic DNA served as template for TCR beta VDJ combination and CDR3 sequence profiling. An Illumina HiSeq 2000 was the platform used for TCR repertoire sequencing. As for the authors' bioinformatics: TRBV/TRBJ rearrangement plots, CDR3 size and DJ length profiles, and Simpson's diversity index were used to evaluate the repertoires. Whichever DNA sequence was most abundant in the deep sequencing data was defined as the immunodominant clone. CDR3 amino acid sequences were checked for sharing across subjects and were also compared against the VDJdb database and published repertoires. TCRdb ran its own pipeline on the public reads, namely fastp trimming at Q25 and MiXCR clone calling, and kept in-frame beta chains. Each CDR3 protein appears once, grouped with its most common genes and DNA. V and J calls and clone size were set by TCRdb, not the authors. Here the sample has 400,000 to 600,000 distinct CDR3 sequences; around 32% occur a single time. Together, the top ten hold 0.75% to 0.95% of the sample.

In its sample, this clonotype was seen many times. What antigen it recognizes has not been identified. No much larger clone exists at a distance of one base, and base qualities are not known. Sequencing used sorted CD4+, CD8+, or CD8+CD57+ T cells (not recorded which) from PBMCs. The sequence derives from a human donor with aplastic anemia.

The DNA sequence is as follows: TGCGCCAGCAGGGAGGGGGGAGGCACTGAAGCTTTCTTT. Translated, it reads CASREGGGTEAFF. The chain is encoded by TRBV10-1 joined to TRBJ1-1; TRBD1 is a weak D gene call, 6 bases matching. V gives up 6 bases and J gives up 4 bases, and the segment between their germline ends measures 12 bases. Per the germline V gene (reference sequence), WNHNN is the CDR1 and SYGVQD is the CDR2. Spanning cysteine to phenylalanine, the CDR3 consists of 13 amino acids. Of all the DNA, just the CDR3 is kept, 39 bases in frame from base 1.